The 28 T cell receptor beta chains reported below all come from one sample, sequenced in a study of shared clonotypes between healthy human individuals. Only CD45RO-negative cells positively selected for CCR7 counted as naive CD8 cells, so terminally differentiated effector memory CD45RA+ cells were excluded. Produced via immunoSEQ multiplex PCR; TCRdb's table is partial and in-frame only. The sample has around 2.1 million clones, roughly 91% seen once. Material: naive CD8+ T cells from PBMCs. The receptors derive from a young man in good health. Some clones in this sample may be carry-over from other donors' samples.

The rearrangement uses TRBV27 and TRBJ1-5, with D possibly being TRBD1 (6 bases). Trimming cost V 5 bases and J 0 bases, with 11 bases left between them. Germline lookup yields CDR1 MNHEY and CDR2 SMNVEV (reference sequence). CDR3 length equals 15 residues. The CDR3 protein is CASSAGQSSNQPQHF. The CDR3 region has the DNA TGTGCCAGCAGTGCCGGACAGTCTAGCAATCAGCCCCAGCATTTT.

This clone appeared a single time. The chain carries TRBV13 and TRBJ2-7; tentatively, D is TRBD1 or TRBD2 (6 bases each). Germline assignment: CDR1 PRHDT and CDR2 FYEKMQ (reference sequence). The CDR3 covers 14 residues. V was clipped by 5 bases and J by 6 bases, with 17 bases between them. The CDR3 nucleotides read TGTGCCAGCAGCGGGGGGCGGGGTGGCGCCGAGCAGTACTTC. Translating gives CASSGGRGGAEQYF.

The J gene is TRBJ1-5, the V gene TRBV6-5; D remains ambiguous. V was pared by 0 bases and J by 0 bases, with 6 bases between. The CDR3 totals 15 residues. CDR1 MNHEY and CDR2 SVGAGI come from the germline V gene. The chain's CDR3 is CASSYSIYSNQPQHF. In DNA, the CDR3 is TGTGCCAGCAGTTACTCAATTTATAGCAATCAGCCCCAGCATTTT.

The chain combines TRBV2 with TRBJ2-7; 7 bases fit TRBD2. In germline, CDR1 is SNHLY, CDR2 FYNNEI. With V trimmed by 7 bases and J by 6 bases, 9 bases remained unmatched. CDR3 length: 13 residues. CDR3 amino acids: CASKERGFGEQYF. CDR3 DNA sequence: TGTGCCAGCAAGGAGCGGGGATTCGGCGAGCAGTACTTC.

The chain carries TRBV9 and TRBJ1-1, with D perhaps matching TRBD1 (6 bases). Trimming took off 0 bases at V and 7 bases at J, with 7 bases between the two ends. The germline gives CDR1 SGDLS, CDR2 YYNGEE. The length of the CDR3 is 12 residues. The DNA of the CDR3 is TGTGCCAGCAGCGTAGAACAGGGTGAAGCTTTCTTT. Protein: CASSVEQGEAFF. Based on the CDR3 plus reference TRBV9 and TRBJ1-1, the full variable domain is DSGVTQTPKHLITATGQRVTLRCSPRSGDLSVYWYQQSLDQGLQFLIQYYNGEERAKGNILERFSAQQFPDLHSELNLSSLELGDSALYFCASSVEQGEAFFGQGTRLTVV.

This chain uses TRBV27 with TRBJ1-5; D is unresolved. Between the trimmed V and J ends, which lost 8 bases and 6 bases, there was a span of 20 bases. The CDR3 is 15 amino acids. CDR1 and CDR2 from the germline V gene are MNHEY and SMNVEV (reference sequence). CDR3 in DNA: TGTGCCAGCGGGGTGAGGACGGCCAGACGTCAGCCCCAGCATTTT. Translating gives CASGVRTARRQPQHF.

The J gene is TRBJ1-5, the V gene TRBV7-6; 7 positions agree with TRBD1. The CDR3 is 18 residues long. Germline assignment: CDR1 SGHVS and CDR2 FNYEAQ. Trimming cost V 1 base and J 3 bases; bases outside gene matches: 12. As DNA, the CDR3 is TGTGCCAGCAGCTTAGAAGTGGGCAGGGGGGATTTCAATCAGCCCCAGCATTTT. This sequence encodes CASSLEVGRGDFNQPQHF.

This chain uses TRBV7-9 with TRBJ2-1; tentatively, D is TRBD1 or TRBD2 (7 bases each). CDR1 and CDR2 from the germline V gene are SEHNR and FQNEAQ (reference sequence). V gave up 8 bases and J gave up 1 base, with 12 bases separating them. The CDR3 has 14 amino acids. The DNA for the CDR3 is TGTGCCAGCCAGGGGGGGTCTTCCTACAATGAGCAGTTCTTC. Its translation: CASQGGSSYNEQFF.

Comments on this clone: The same CDR3 arises from other DNA sequences in this sample as well. The rearrangement links TRBV4-1 to TRBJ2-7; tentative D call: TRBD2 (6 bases). Trimming took 2 bases from V and 2 from J, leaving 7 bases between them. CDR3 size: 13 residues. Germline lookup yields CDR1 MGHRA and CDR2 YSYEKL. The CDR3 DNA reads as TGCGCCAGCAGCCAACGACTAGCCTACGAGCAGTACTTC. Its protein is CASSQRLAYEQYF.

The chain links TRBV5-4 to TRBJ2-3, with D possibly TRBD1 on 6 matching bases. The CDR3 covers 15 residues. Germline CDR1 reads SGHNT; CDR2 reads YYREEE (reference sequence). Trimming stripped 4 bases from V and 1 base from J, with 13 bases between. The chain's CDR3 is CASSVQGYGTDTQYF. The CDR3 DNA is TGTGCCAGCAGCGTACAGGGTTATGGCACAGATACGCAGTATTTT.

In the case of this clone: Other DNA sequences of this sample code for an identical CDR3. The chain links TRBV10-3 to TRBJ2-3; D unresolved. The germline gives CDR1 ENHRY, CDR2 SYGVKD. V lost 6 bases to trimming and J lost 5 bases, with 6 bases between them. The CDR3 extends over 11 amino acids. In DNA, the CDR3 is TGTGCCATCAGCGAAGGAGATACGCAGTATTTT. It encodes CAISEGDTQYF.

The chain is built from TRBV5-1 and TRBJ2-7, with D tentatively TRBD1 or TRBD2 (5 bases each). The CDR3 spans 15 residues. V was trimmed by 0 bases and J by 7 bases, leaving 17 bases between them. The germline V gene encodes CDR1 SGHRS and CDR2 YFSETQ. CDR3 region: CASSLVYGAIEEQYF. The CDR3 DNA is TGCGCCAGCAGCTTGGTTTACGGGGCTATCGAGGAGCAGTACTTC.

This chain joins TRBV9 and TRBJ2-1; D is possibly TRBD2 (5 bases). Germline CDR1 is SGDLS and CDR2 is YYNGEE. Trimming left V 3 bases short and J 2 bases short, with 9 bases between. The CDR3 is made up of 14 amino acids. CDR3 DNA: TGTGCCAGCAGCGAGAGCGGAGCCTACAATGAGCAGTTCTTC. Protein sequence: CASSESGAYNEQFF.

The J gene is TRBJ1-1, the V gene TRBV28; possibly TRBD1 for D (5 bases). The germline CDR1 and CDR2 sequences are MDHEN and SYDVKM. There are 14 residues in the CDR3. The V gene lost 6 bases and the J gene lost 1 base, with 12 bases spanning the gap. CDR3 coding DNA: TGTGCCAGCAGGGTCACAGGAAAGAACACTGAAGCTTTCTTT. Its translation: CASRVTGKNTEAFF.

Only one count was recorded for this clone. The V and J genes are TRBV4-2 and TRBJ2-7; TRBD2 agrees at 7 bases. The CDR3 spans 17 residues. Germline values: CDR1 LGHNA, CDR2 YNFKEQ. The V and J ends lost 0 bases and 1 base, in that order; junction bases with no gene match: 9. The DNA of the CDR3 is TGTGCCAGCAGCCAAGATAGAGGGCTAGCGGTGTCCTACGAGCAGTACTTC. Protein product: CASSQDRGLAVSYEQYF.

This clone was detected once. The V and J genes are TRBV6-5 and TRBJ2-7, with D possibly called TRBD1 or TRBD2 (5 bases each). The V and J ends lost 1 base and 4 bases respectively, with 8 bases between them. The CDR3 runs to 13 residues. Germline CDR1 reads MNHEY; CDR2 reads SVGAGI. The CDR3, as DNA: TGTGCCAGCAGTTACTTCGAGGGGTACGAGCAGTACTTC. Translated, it gives CASSYFEGYEQYF.

This clone was seen once. V is TRBV9 and J is TRBJ1-2; 8 bases fit TRBD1. J was trimmed by 2 bases and V by 0 bases; bases with no gene match: 15. CDR1 SGDLS and CDR2 YYNGEE come from the germline V gene. The CDR3 covers 19 residues. In DNA form, the CDR3 reads TGTGCCAGCAGCGTAGGTGCTTTGGGACAGGAGACCGTGAACTATGGCTACACCTTC. Its protein is CASSVGALGQETVNYGYTF.

The J gene is TRBJ1-1, the V gene TRBV6-1, with D maybe TRBD1 (5 bases). The CDR3 has 19 residues. V lost 4 bases, J lost 0 bases, and 24 bases lay in between. Germline assignment: CDR1 MNHNS and CDR2 SASEGT. The CDR3 nucleotides read TGTGCCAGCAGTGGGTGGGACTTCGGGACGGCGAAGATGAACACTGAAGCTTTCTTT. This codes for CASSGWDFGTAKMNTEAFF.

The chain links TRBV29-1 to TRBJ2-1; 11 bases agree with TRBD2. V was clipped by 6 bases and J by 3 bases; unmatched bases: 4. The CDR3 contains 14 residues. Germline V lookup: CDR1 SQVTM, CDR2 ANQGSEA. The CDR3, as DNA: TGCAGCGTGGGGGGACTAGCGGACTACAATGAGCAGTTCTTC. Translation gives CSVGGLADYNEQFF.

The chain joins TRBV7-9 to TRBJ2-1; 14 bases match TRBD2. J gave up 4 bases and V 4 bases, and 9 bases lay outside the gene matches. The CDR3 covers 18 residues. Germline V CDR1 and CDR2: SEHNR, FQNEAQ (reference sequence). The CDR3 nucleotides are TGTGCCAGCAGCTCCGGGACTAGCGGGAGTACGTTTTACAATGAGCAGTTCTTC. Encoded protein: CASSSGTSGSTFYNEQFF. Using reference TRBV7-9 and TRBJ2-1 for the parts outside the CDR3, the full variable domain is DTGVSQNPRHKITKRGQNVTFRCDPISEHNRLYWYRQTLGQGPEFLTYFQNEAQLEKSRLLSDRFSAERPKGSFSTLEIQRTEQGDSAMYLCASSSGTSGSTFYNEQFFGPGTRLTVL.

The V call is TRBV7-9, the J call TRBJ2-2; perhaps D is TRBD1 or TRBD2 (5 bases each). Trimming took off 6 bases at V and 0 bases at J, with 11 bases between the two ends. The CDR3 runs 15 residues. Germline loops: CDR1 SEHNR, CDR2 FQNEAQ (reference sequence). The CDR3 nucleotides are TGTGCCAGCAGGGGGTGGGGACCGAACACCGGGGAGCTGTTTTTT. This translates into CASRGWGPNTGELFF.

The chain employs TRBV5-1 and TRBJ2-5, with a weak D call TRBD2 (6 bases). Per germline, CDR1 SGHRS and CDR2 YFSETQ. This CDR3 has 16 amino acids. Between the trimmed V and J ends, which lost 0 bases and 5 bases, there was a span of 17 bases. CDR3 region: CASSLVSLLAGETQYF. The CDR3 coding sequence is TGCGCCAGCAGCTTGGTGTCTCTCTTGGCGGGGGAGACCCAGTACTTC.

The DNA of the CDR3 is TGTGCCACCAGCGACCGGAAACGTTATCAGCCCCAGCATTTT. Translated: CATSDRKRYQPQHF. V is TRBV15 and J is TRBJ1-5; D unresolved. Trimming removed 5 bases at V and 5 bases at J, with 13 bases between. The CDR3 runs 14 residues. CDR1 LNHNV and CDR2 YYDKDF come from the germline V gene (reference sequence).

The chain joins TRBV19 to TRBJ2-2; D is uncertain. V was trimmed by 1 base and J by 7 bases, leaving 7 bases between them. Germline V gives CDR1 LNHDA, CDR2 SQIVND (reference sequence). The CDR3 length is 13 residues. The DNA of the CDR3 is TGTGCCAGTAGTATAGTGTCTATCGGGGAGCTGTTTTTT. It is translated as CASSIVSIGELFF.

V usage is TRBV4-3 and J usage is TRBJ2-7; TRBD2 matches at 11 bases. Trimming took 0 bases from V and 3 from J; bases not matched to a gene: 7. Germline values: CDR1 LGHNA, CDR2 YSLEER. This CDR3 is 17 amino acids long. The CDR3 sequence is CASSQEGLTSGIYEQYF. In nucleotides, the CDR3 is TGCGCCAGCAGCCAAGAAGGTCTGACTAGCGGGATCTACGAGCAGTACTTC.

V gene TRBV7-3 combines with J gene TRBJ2-1, with 10 bases lining up with TRBD2. The germline gives CDR1 SGHTA, CDR2 FQGTGA. The CDR3 length is 17 residues. Unmatched junction bases numbered 9, after V lost 0 bases and J lost 7 bases. The CDR3 DNA reads as TGTGCCAGCAGCTTAACGCGGGCTAGCGGGAGTCGTAATGAGCAGTTCTTC. Translation: CASSLTRASGSRNEQFF.

The V call is TRBV5-1, the J call TRBJ2-3; D ambiguous. The CDR3 spans 11 residues. The germline V gene has CDR1 SGHRS and CDR2 YFSETQ. Trimming left V 4 bases short and J 4 bases short, with 4 bases between. CDR3 in DNA: TGCGCCAGCAGCCGGTCAGATACGCAGTATTTT. Translated: CASSRSDTQYF.

The chain links TRBV28 to TRBJ2-2, with 8 bases identical to TRBD1. V was pared by 4 bases and J by 0 bases, with 10 bases of the junction left unmatched. CDR3 length equals 18 residues. The germline V gene encodes CDR1 MDHEN and CDR2 SYDVKM. CDR3 sequence: CASSSTSWTGPNTGELFF. The CDR3 DNA follows: TGTGCCAGCAGTTCAACTTCCTGGACAGGGCCGAACACCGGGGAGCTGTTTTTT.